This T cell receptor beta chain was documented in a study of beta chain features in type 1 diabetes. The sequenced template was cDNA made from the entire isolated RNA. Sequenced by immunoSEQ multiplex PCR; TCRdb stores in-frame clones only, minus some. The data show 250,000 or so clones, with 27% seen just once and approximately 4% held by the top ten. V was shortened by 4 bases and J by 0 bases, with 13 bases between the two germline ends. The CDR3 sequence is 15 residues long. Per germline, CDR1 MRHNA and CDR2 SNTAGT. Sequenced material: central memory CD4+ T cells from blood. This clonotype originated in a man aged 25-45 years in good health. The chain combines TRBV6-4 with TRBJ2-7, with D possibly matching TRBD2 (6 bases). CDR3: CASSAEAGPSYEQYF. The CDR3, as DNA: TGTGCCAGCAGTGCGGAGGCGGGGCCCTCCTACGAGCAGTACTTC.